This is a list of T cell receptor beta chains from one sample in a study of cytomegalovirus exposure and HLA in healthy donors. Sequenced by immunoSEQ multiplex PCR; TCRdb stores in-frame clones only, minus some. This table holds fewer than 250,000 clones. Sequenced: PBMCs. The receptors derive from a woman in her 30s in good health and CMV-seropositive. CDR3s leave out the opening cysteine and the closing phenylalanine or tryptophan.

V gene: TRBV4-1
J gene: TRBJ1-5
CDR3 protein: ASSQGFRTGSYQPQH

V gene: TRBV7-2
J gene: TRBJ1-2
CDR3 protein: ASSPSRDFYGYT

V gene: TRBV2
J gene: TRBJ1-1
CDR3 protein: ASSRGGGTEAF

V gene: TRBV5-6
J gene: TRBJ1-2
CDR3 protein: ASSQQVYGYT

V gene: TRBV7-2
J gene: TRBJ1-3
CDR3 protein: ASRVRWSPGNTIY

V gene: TRBV6-5
J gene: TRBJ2-7
CDR3 protein: ASSVDGQTYEQY

V gene: TRBV6-6
J gene: TRBJ1-4
CDR3 protein: ASSNRGQGGKLF

V gene: TRBV13
J gene: TRBJ2-3
CDR3 protein: ASSLRLGTSGRGGTDTQY

V gene: TRBV6-1
J gene: TRBJ1-5
CDR3 protein: ASSEAYRDGSYNQPQH

V gene: TRBV19
J gene: TRBJ2-1
CDR3 protein: ASRSDRPPRYNEQF

V gene: TRBV6-5
J gene: TRBJ2-2
CDR3 protein: ASSWAVYTGELF

V gene: TRBV6-1
J gene: TRBJ1-2
CDR3 protein: ASSALGTVYGYT

V gene: TRBV29-1
J gene: TRBJ2-1
CDR3 protein: SALTSGRFSSYNEQF

V gene: TRBV4-2
J gene: TRBJ2-1
CDR3 protein: ASSQEVGLAGNEQF

V gene: TRBV19
J gene: TRBJ1-2
CDR3 protein: ASTTSYGGGMRGYT

V gene: TRBV6-5
J gene: TRBJ2-4
CDR3 protein: ASSMTGLSKNIQY

V gene: TRBV5-1
J gene: TRBJ1-4
CDR3 protein: ASSLVGEGNEKLF

V gene: TRBV7-8
J gene: NA
CDR3 protein: ASSWIEGPGEYEQY

V gene: TRBV4-2
J gene: TRBJ1-5
CDR3 protein: ASSRQASNQPQH

V gene: TRBV12-5
J gene: TRBJ2-1
CDR3 protein: ASGLVRALADLGYNEQF

V gene: TRBV19
J gene: TRBJ2-7
CDR3 protein: ASRPGWTGRNEQY

V gene: TRBV4-1
J gene: TRBJ2-1
CDR3 protein: ASSQEGQGASYNEQF

V gene: TRBV18
J gene: TRBJ2-3
CDR3 protein: ASSPELASDTQY

V gene: TRBV25-1
J gene: TRBJ2-1
CDR3 protein: ASSSLGAHNEQF

V gene: TRBV18
J gene: TRBJ2-5
CDR3 protein: ASSSLASTETQY

V gene: TRBV7-2
J gene: TRBJ1-1
CDR3 protein: ASSLQGASTEAF

V gene: TRBV19
J gene: TRBJ1-2
CDR3 protein: ASRAPGQAGDGYT

V gene: TRBV11-3
J gene: TRBJ2-7
CDR3 protein: ASSPRGAYEQY

V gene: TRBV11-2
J gene: TRBJ2-2
CDR3 protein: ASSWTLLDRGGGELF

V gene: TRBV5-1
J gene: TRBJ2-3
CDR3 protein: ASSGTGDTDTQY

V gene: TRBV7-9
J gene: TRBJ1-2
CDR3 protein: ASSETGMVGGYT

V gene: TRBV6-1
J gene: TRBJ1-6
CDR3 protein: ASSEAGAGNSPLH

V gene: TRBV18
J gene: TRBJ1-4
CDR3 protein: ASSPRQGANEKLF

V gene: TRBV6-6
J gene: TRBJ2-5
CDR3 protein: ASSRTGVETQY

V gene: TRBV11-2
J gene: TRBJ2-7
CDR3 protein: ASSPYDRQREQY

V gene: TRBV6-4
J gene: TRBJ2-2
CDR3 protein: ASRGQGNTGELF

V gene: TRBV7-9
J gene: TRBJ1-1
CDR3 protein: ASSFGENTEAF

V gene: TRBV5-1
J gene: TRBJ1-1
CDR3 protein: ASSLDLAAGGTEAF

V gene: TRBV7-2
J gene: TRBJ1-2
CDR3 protein: ASSQRDRVVSLGYT

V gene: TRBV7-9
J gene: TRBJ2-5
CDR3 protein: ASSLDPIPETQY

V gene: TRBV12-5
J gene: TRBJ1-5
CDR3 protein: ASDPGRSNQPQH

V gene: TRBV7-8
J gene: TRBJ2-7
CDR3 protein: ASSSGLAGSYEQY

V gene: TRBV10-3
J gene: TRBJ1-2
CDR3 protein: ARPGQGFRYGYT

V gene: TRBV11-2
J gene: TRBJ1-1
CDR3 protein: ASSLGRGRPTEAF

V gene: TRBV7-9
J gene: TRBJ1-1
CDR3 protein: ASSFGDFEAF

V gene: TRBV5-1
J gene: TRBJ2-5
CDR3 protein: ASSLDQVGKTQY

V gene: TRBV4-1
J gene: TRBJ1-1
CDR3 protein: ASSVGSLVSEAF

V gene: TRBV9
J gene: TRBJ2-2
CDR3 protein: ASSQANTGELF

V gene: TRBV6-5
J gene: TRBJ1-2
CDR3 protein: ASSQGTGPLKGYT

V gene: TRBV28
J gene: TRBJ1-2
CDR3 protein: ASSTPGQEPRSYT

V gene: TRBV4-3
J gene: TRBJ2-5
CDR3 protein: ASSQERMGQGPDGTQY

V gene: TRBV9
J gene: TRBJ1-1
CDR3 protein: ASSVGANTEAF

V gene: TRBV2
J gene: TRBJ1-1
CDR3 protein: ASSGEQDTEAF

V gene: TRBV30
J gene: TRBJ1-5
CDR3 protein: AWSNLRLGRASNQPQH

V gene: TRBV7-2
J gene: TRBJ1-2
CDR3 protein: ASSTPREPVNYGYT

V gene: TRBV18
J gene: TRBJ1-1
CDR3 protein: ASSPPRGNMNTEAF

V gene: TRBV7-2
J gene: TRBJ1-1
CDR3 protein: ASSLQGKGTEAF

V gene: TRBV5-5
J gene: TRBJ1-2
CDR3 protein: ASSLTPGTAQIANYGYT

V gene: TRBV6-5
J gene: TRBJ1-2
CDR3 protein: ASNNRGTGYT